Presented here are 17 T cell receptor beta chains from one specimen sequenced in a study of response to subunit inactivated influenza vaccine. TCRdb reprocessed the RT-PCR reads with MiXCR, giving one entry per CDR3 protein. The sample shows roughly 160,000 distinct CDR3 sequences, around 10% of them seen only once. The sample here was CD8+ T cells sorted from PBMCs, taken less than 30 months after vaccination. The receptors stem from a man between 50 and 69 years old who received an inactivated influenza vaccine.

This clonotype was counted many times. The chain has TRBV3-1 and TRBJ2-3; 13 positions agree with TRBD2. CDR1 LGHDT and CDR2 YNNKEL come from the germline V gene (reference sequence). The junction had 7 bases not matched to a gene; V was cut back by 1 base and J by 0 bases. The CDR3 has 19 amino acids. CDR3 DNA sequence: TGTGCCAGCAGCCAAGTGGAGCGGACTAGCGGGGGAAGCACAGATACGCAGTATTTT. Amino acids: CASSQVERTSGGSTDTQYF.

This clonotype was observed a few times. The chain carries TRBV9 and TRBJ2-2, with 9 bases matching TRBD2. The V gene's germline CDR1 is SGDLS and CDR2 YYNGEE. Losses at the gene ends were 4 bases for V and 4 bases for J; bases not matched to a gene: 20. This CDR3 is 20 amino acids long. The DNA for the CDR3 is TGTGCCAGCAGCAACCGACTTTTGCGGGAGGGCCTCGGGAGCACCGGGGAGCTGTTTTTT. It is translated as CASSNRLLREGLGSTGELFF.

This clonotype was observed a few times. The chain has TRBV5-1 and TRBJ1-4; D remains ambiguous. The CDR3 has 14 amino acids. The V end was cut by 5 bases, the J end by 8 bases, with 16 bases between. CDR1 and CDR2 from the germline V gene are SGHRS and YFSETQ. CDR3 sequence: CASRLLSGSEKLFF. As DNA, the CDR3 is TGCGCCAGCAGGCTCTTATCGGGGAGCGAAAAACTGTTTTTT.

This chain connects TRBV9 to TRBJ2-1, with D unclear. V lost 3 bases to trimming and J lost 1 base, with 8 bases between them. The germline gives CDR1 SGDLS, CDR2 YYNGEE. This CDR3 contains 14 residues. The CDR3 DNA sequence: TGTGCCAGCAGCGCCACAAGTTCCTACAATGAGCAGTTCTTC. The encoded protein is CASSATSSYNEQFF.

The chain has TRBV27 and TRBJ2-7, with D unclear. CDR3 size: 14 residues. CDR1 MNHEY and CDR2 SMNVEV come from the germline V gene (reference sequence). V was pared by 5 bases and J by 0 bases, with 11 bases between. In DNA, the CDR3 is TGTGCCAGCAGTGTTGGCTTATTCTCCTACGAGCAGTACTTC. Translated, it gives CASSVGLFSYEQYF.

This clonotype was observed a handful of times. The chain links TRBV27 to TRBJ2-7; D call uncertain. Deletions cut 7 bases from V and 2 bases from J, with 12 bases between. The CDR3 totals 13 residues. CDR1 is MNHEY and CDR2 is SMNVEV in the germline V gene (reference sequence). The CDR3 reads CASTGLHTYEQYF. The CDR3 bases are TGTGCCAGCACTGGGTTACACACCTACGAGCAGTACTTC.

This clonotype has only a few counts. V and J are TRBV6-1 and TRBJ2-7; 7 bases are a match to TRBD1. The CDR3 is 16 residues long. V lost 3 bases and J lost 5; bases outside the gene matches: 13. Germline V CDR1 and CDR2: MNHNS, SASEGT. Here the CDR3 reads CASSEIFDRGLNEQYF. The CDR3 nucleotides are TGTGCCAGCAGTGAGATTTTTGATAGGGGGCTAAACGAGCAGTACTTC.

J is TRBJ2-3 and V is TRBV27; 11 bases match TRBD1. The germline gives CDR1 MNHEY, CDR2 SMNVEV (reference sequence). CDR3 length: 16 amino acids. J gave up 5 bases and V 6 bases, and 10 bases lay outside the gene matches. In DNA, the CDR3 is TGTGCCAGCAGCGGAACCGGGACAGGGGGTATAGATACGCAGTATTTT. Encoded protein: CASSGTGTGGIDTQYF.

This clonotype came up once. The CDR3 region has the DNA TGTGCCAGCAGGTCGACAGCTCCCTTCACTGAAGCTTTCTTT. This sequence encodes CASRSTAPFTEAFF. The genes are TRBV6-1 and TRBJ1-1, with D maybe TRBD1 (5 bases). The CDR3 has 14 amino acids. The germline V gene has CDR1 MNHNS and CDR2 SASEGT. Trimming stripped 6 bases from V and 4 bases from J, with 15 bases between.

J is TRBJ1-5 and V is TRBV12-3 or TRBV12-4; D may be TRBD1 (5 bases). V gave up 5 bases and J gave up 5 bases, with 10 bases separating them. The CDR3 extends over 13 amino acids. DNA for the CDR3: TGTGCCAGCAGTAAGACAGCTTATCAGCCCCAGCATTTT. Translation: CASSKTAYQPQHF.

CDR3 in amino acids: CASSYWTSGNEQFF. CDR3 nucleotide sequence: TGTGCCAGCAGTTACTGGACTAGCGGCAATGAGCAGTTCTTC. The J gene is TRBJ2-1, the V gene TRBV6-5; 10 bases agree with TRBD2. The CDR3 spans 14 residues. Per the germline V gene, CDR1 is MNHEY and CDR2 is SVGAGI. V was pared by 1 base and J by 6 bases, with 0 bases of the junction left unmatched.

Of note for this clonotype: An end of the junction differs from the germline gene, which may be a read error. The chain has TRBV5-6 and TRBJ2-7; tentative D call: TRBD1 (6 bases). CDR1 SGHDT and CDR2 YYEEEE come from the germline V gene. The CDR3 extends over 13 amino acids. The CDR3 DNA follows: TGTGCCATCAGCGAGGGGGTAACCTACGAGCAGTACTTC. Its protein product is CAISEGVTYEQYF.

Many counts were recorded for this clonotype. The chain uses TRBV3-1 and TRBJ2-5, with D unclear. The CDR3 runs to 12 residues. The germline V and J ends were trimmed by 0 bases and 5 bases, with 4 bases remaining between them. Germline V gene lookup returns CDR1 LGHDT and CDR2 YNNKEL (reference sequence). This CDR3 reads CASSQDWETQYF. CDR3 bases: TGTGCCAGCAGCCAAGATTGGGAGACCCAGTACTTC.

This clonotype showed up just a few times. The gene calls are TRBV30 and TRBJ2-2; D possibly uses TRBD1 or TRBD2 (5 bases each). Germline assignment: CDR1 GTSNPN and CDR2 SVGIG (reference sequence). Trimming removed 0 bases from V and 6 bases from J, with 8 bases in between. The CDR3 is 13 amino acids. CDR3 DNA: TGTGCCTGGAGTGTAGAGGGGCCCGGGGAGCTGTTTTTT. The encoded protein is CAWSVEGPGELFF.

This clonotype appeared many times. This chain links TRBV12-3 or TRBV12-4 with TRBJ2-1; D might be TRBD1 or TRBD2, each matching 6 bases. The length of the CDR3 is 18 residues. Between the trimmed V and J ends, which lost 5 bases and 1 base, there was a span of 21 bases. The CDR3 region has the DNA TGTGCCAGCAGTCCGCGGGACACTGTACGCTTATCCTACAATGAGCAGTTCTTC. It encodes CASSPRDTVRLSYNEQFF.

This clonotype was counted a few times. The chain carries TRBV14 and TRBJ2-3; the D gene is possibly TRBD1 (5 bases). CDR1 and CDR2 from the germline V gene are SGHDN and FVKESK. The CDR3 spans 13 residues. Deletions cut 8 bases from V and 0 bases from J, with 9 bases between. The chain's CDR3 is CASGHFSTDTQYF. The CDR3 bases are TGTGCCAGCGGACACTTCAGCACAGATACGCAGTATTTT.

The chain links TRBV7-9 to TRBJ1-5; 7 bases fit TRBD1. From germline, CDR1 is SEHNR and CDR2 FQNEAQ (reference sequence). This CDR3 spans 15 amino acids. The ends lost 4 bases at V and 5 bases at J; junction bases unmatched: 8. CDR3 in amino acids: CASSSGPDRDQPQHF. The CDR3 DNA reads TGTGCCAGCAGCTCGGGGCCAGACAGGGATCAGCCCCAGCATTTT.